These 10 T cell receptor beta chains were sequenced from one sample in a study of T cell changes during pregnancy in multiple sclerosis. Repertoires were generated with immunoSEQ multiplex PCR, while TCRdb's copy carries only in-frame clones and drops some. The table has roughly 43,000 clones, approximately 94% seen once. Specimen: CD4+ T cells from peripheral blood mononuclear cells, collected in the third trimester of pregnancy. All receptors come from a female donor with multiple sclerosis, enrolled in a pregnancy study.

The J gene is TRBJ2-1, the V gene TRBV28; 7 bases are shared with TRBD1. The CDR3 extends over 13 amino acids. V was pared by 5 bases and J by 8 bases, with 6 bases of the junction left unmatched. Germline CDR1 is MDHEN and CDR2 is SYDVKM. CDR3 residues: CASSRQGPDEQFF. CDR3 nucleotides: TGTGCCAGCAGTCGACAGGGACCGGATGAGCAGTTCTTC.

This rearrangement joins TRBV14 to TRBJ1-1; 11 bases match TRBD1. With 4 bases clipped from V and 0 bases from J, the junction kept 7 bases outside the gene matches. CDR1 and CDR2 (germline): SGHDN, FVKESK. This CDR3 is built from 17 residues. DNA for the CDR3: TGTGCCAGCAGCCCTGGACAGGGGGCGGTTATGAACACTGAAGCTTTCTTT. This encodes CASSPGQGAVMNTEAFF.

The CDR3 sequence is CASSVGSETQYF. The CDR3, as DNA: TGTGCCAGCAGCGTAGGGAGTGAGACCCAGTACTTC. The V and J genes are TRBV9 and TRBJ2-5; no clear D gene. Germline V gene data show CDR1 as SGDLS and CDR2 as YYNGEE. Trimming pared 0 bases from V and 5 bases from J, leaving 5 bases between. The CDR3 runs to 12 residues.

The rearrangement links TRBV29-1 to TRBJ2-2; 8 bases line up with TRBD2. The CDR3 contains 15 residues. CDR1 and CDR2 (germline): SQVTM, ANQGSEA. Germline trimming cut 0 bases from V and 4 bases from J; bases unmatched to any gene: 4. The CDR3 DNA is TGCAGCGTTGAAGAAGCGGCGGGGGGCACCGGGGAGCTGTTTTTT. Translating gives CSVEEAAGGTGELFF.

The chain is built from TRBV28 and TRBJ2-7, with TRBD2 matching over 12 bases. Germline values: CDR1 MDHEN, CDR2 SYDVKM. V gave up 7 bases and J gave up 4 bases; unmatched junction bases: 17. This CDR3 is built from 18 residues. The CDR3 sequence: CASTSGGLAGGPVYEQYF. For the CDR3, the DNA is TGTGCCAGCACCTCCGGGGGGCTAGCGGGAGGGCCCGTATACGAGCAGTACTTC.

V and J are TRBV6-6 and TRBJ2-1, with 13 bases that match TRBD2. This CDR3 is built from 15 residues. The V and J ends lost 7 bases and 7 bases, in that order; junction bases with no gene match: 7. Germline CDR1 reads MNHNY; CDR2 reads SVGAGI (reference sequence). In nucleotides, the CDR3 is TGTGCCAGCATCTACGGGACTAGCGGGACTAATGAGCAGTTCTTC. Translated: CASIYGTSGTNEQFF.

The chain combines TRBV7-2 with TRBJ2-7; D might be TRBD1 (6 bases). The V end was cut by 4 bases, the J end by 3 bases, with 16 bases between. The CDR3 is made up of 15 amino acids. Germline-derived CDR1 and CDR2 are SGHTA and FQGNSA. CDR3 nucleotide sequence: TGTGCCAGCAGCTCCTCAGGGACATCGGACTACGAGCAGTACTTC. This sequence encodes CASSSSGTSDYEQYF.

The chain recombines TRBV28 with TRBJ1-2, with TRBD1 as a possible D gene (6 bases). The length of the CDR3 is 12 residues. V was shortened by 5 bases and J by 6 bases, with 10 bases between the two germline ends. The germline CDR1 and CDR2 sequences are MDHEN and SYDVKM. The CDR3 DNA is TGTGCCAGCAGTGCCGACAGGAATGGCTACACCTTC. The encoded protein is CASSADRNGYTF.

J is TRBJ2-1 and V is TRBV7-2; D unclear. Trimming left V 0 bases short and J 0 bases short, with 6 bases between. Germline lookup yields CDR1 SGHTA and CDR2 FQGNSA. This CDR3 is 15 amino acids long. As DNA, the CDR3 is TGTGCCAGCAGCTTAGCGGCCGCCTCCTACAATGAGCAGTTCTTC. As protein: CASSLAAASYNEQFF.

The CDR3: CASSSPRGVVNQPQHF. In nucleotides, the CDR3 is TGTGCCAGCAGCTCACCCCGGGGTGTTGTCAATCAGCCCCAGCATTTT. The chain has TRBV28 and TRBJ1-5; D is ambiguous. CDR1 is MDHEN, CDR2 SYDVKM, per germline. The CDR3 is 16 amino acids. The V gene lost 6 bases and the J gene lost 3 bases, with 18 bases spanning the gap. Using reference TRBV28 and TRBJ1-5 for the parts outside the CDR3, the full variable domain is DVKVTQSSRYLVKRTGEKVFLECVQDMDHENMFWYRQDPGLGLRLIYFSYDVKMKEKGDIPEGYSVSREKKERFSLILESASTNQTSMYLCASSSPRGVVNQPQHFGDGTRLSIL.